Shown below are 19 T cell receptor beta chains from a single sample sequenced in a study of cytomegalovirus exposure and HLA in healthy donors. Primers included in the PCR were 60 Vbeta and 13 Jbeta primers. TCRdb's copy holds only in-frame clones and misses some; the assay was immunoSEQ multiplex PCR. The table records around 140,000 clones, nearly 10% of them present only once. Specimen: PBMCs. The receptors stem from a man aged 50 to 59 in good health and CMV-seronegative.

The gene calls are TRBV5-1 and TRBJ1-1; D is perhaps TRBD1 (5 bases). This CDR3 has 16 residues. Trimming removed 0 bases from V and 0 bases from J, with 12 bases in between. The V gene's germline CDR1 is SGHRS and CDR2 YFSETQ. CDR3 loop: CASSLGQGGMNTEAFF. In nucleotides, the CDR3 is TGCGCCAGCAGCTTGGGCCAGGGAGGGATGAACACTGAAGCTTTCTTT.

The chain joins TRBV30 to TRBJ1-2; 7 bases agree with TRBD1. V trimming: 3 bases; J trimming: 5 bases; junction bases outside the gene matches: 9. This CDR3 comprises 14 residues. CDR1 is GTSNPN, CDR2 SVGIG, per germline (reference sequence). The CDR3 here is CAWSIGGLRYGYTF. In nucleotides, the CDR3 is TGTGCCTGGAGCATAGGGGGCTTGCGTTATGGCTACACCTTC.

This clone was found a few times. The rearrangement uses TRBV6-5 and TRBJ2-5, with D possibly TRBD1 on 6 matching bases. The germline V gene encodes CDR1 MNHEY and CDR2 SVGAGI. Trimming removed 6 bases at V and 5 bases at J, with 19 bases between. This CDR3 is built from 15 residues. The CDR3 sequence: CASSPSRGYGETQYF. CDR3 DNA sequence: TGTGCCAGCAGCCCTAGTAGGGGGTACGGGGAGACCCAGTACTTC.

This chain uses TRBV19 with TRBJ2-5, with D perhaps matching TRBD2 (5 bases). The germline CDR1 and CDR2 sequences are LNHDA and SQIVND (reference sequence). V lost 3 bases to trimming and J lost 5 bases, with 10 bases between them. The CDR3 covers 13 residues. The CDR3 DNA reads TGTGCCAGTAGTATGCTAGCACGGGAGACCCAGTACTTC. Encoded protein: CASSMLARETQYF.

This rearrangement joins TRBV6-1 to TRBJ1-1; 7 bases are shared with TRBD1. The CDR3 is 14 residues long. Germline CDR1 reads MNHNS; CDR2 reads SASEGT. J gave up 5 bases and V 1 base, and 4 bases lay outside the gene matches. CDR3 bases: TGTGCCAGCAGTGAAGAGGGGGCCCTAACTGAAGCTTTCTTT. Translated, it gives CASSEEGALTEAFF.

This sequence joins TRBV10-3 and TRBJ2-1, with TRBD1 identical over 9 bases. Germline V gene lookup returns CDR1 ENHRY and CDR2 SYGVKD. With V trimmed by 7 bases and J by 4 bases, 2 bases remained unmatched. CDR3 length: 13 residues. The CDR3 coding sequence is TGTGCCATCACTGACAGGGGGTACAATGAGCAGTTCTTC. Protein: CAITDRGYNEQFF.

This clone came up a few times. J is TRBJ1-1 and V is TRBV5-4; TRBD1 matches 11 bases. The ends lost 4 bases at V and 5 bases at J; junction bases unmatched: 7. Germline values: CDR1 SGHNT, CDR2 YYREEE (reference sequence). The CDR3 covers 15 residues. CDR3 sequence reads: CASSSGQGARTEAFF. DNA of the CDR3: TGTGCCAGCAGCAGCGGACAGGGGGCGCGGACTGAAGCTTTCTTT.

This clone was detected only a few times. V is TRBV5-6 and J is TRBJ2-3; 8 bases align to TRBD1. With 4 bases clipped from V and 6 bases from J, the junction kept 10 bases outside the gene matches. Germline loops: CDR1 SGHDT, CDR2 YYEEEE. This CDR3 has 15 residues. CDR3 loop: CASSPTGVTRDTQYF. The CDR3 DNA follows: TGTGCCAGCAGCCCGACAGGGGTAACAAGGGATACGCAGTATTTT.

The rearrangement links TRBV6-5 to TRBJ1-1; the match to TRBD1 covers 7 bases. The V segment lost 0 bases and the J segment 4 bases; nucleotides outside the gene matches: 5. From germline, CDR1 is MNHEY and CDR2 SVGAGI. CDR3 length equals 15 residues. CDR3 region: CASSYSTGRATEAFF. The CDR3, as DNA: TGTGCCAGCAGTTACTCGACAGGGCGGGCCACTGAAGCTTTCTTT.

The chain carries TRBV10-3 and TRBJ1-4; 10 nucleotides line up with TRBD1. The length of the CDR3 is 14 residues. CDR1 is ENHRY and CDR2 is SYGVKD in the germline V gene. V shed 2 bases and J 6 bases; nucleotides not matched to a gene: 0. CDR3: CAISEGTGDEKLFF. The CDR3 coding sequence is TGTGCCATCAGTGAGGGGACAGGGGATGAAAAACTGTTTTTT.

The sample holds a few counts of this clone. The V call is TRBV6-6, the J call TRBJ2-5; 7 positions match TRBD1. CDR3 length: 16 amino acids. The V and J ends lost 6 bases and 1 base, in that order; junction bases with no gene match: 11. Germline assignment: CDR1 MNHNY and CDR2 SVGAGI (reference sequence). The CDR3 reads CASSNPQTGAQETQYF. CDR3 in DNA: TGTGCCAGCAGCAACCCCCAAACAGGGGCCCAAGAGACCCAGTACTTC.

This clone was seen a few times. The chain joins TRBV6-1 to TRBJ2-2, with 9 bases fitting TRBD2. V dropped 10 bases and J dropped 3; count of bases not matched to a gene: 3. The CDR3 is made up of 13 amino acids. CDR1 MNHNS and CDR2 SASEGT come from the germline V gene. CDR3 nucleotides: TGTGCCAACAAGCGGGGGGACACCGGGGAGCTGTTTTTT. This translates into CANKRGDTGELFF.

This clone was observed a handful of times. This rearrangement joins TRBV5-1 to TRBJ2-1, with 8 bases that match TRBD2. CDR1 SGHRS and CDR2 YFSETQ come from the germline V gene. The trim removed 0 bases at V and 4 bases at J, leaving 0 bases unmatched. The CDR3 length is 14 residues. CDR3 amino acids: CASSLGGGYNEQFF. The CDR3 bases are TGCGCCAGCAGCTTGGGCGGGGGGTACAATGAGCAGTTCTTC.

The CDR3 here is CASSPRADTSYEQYF. The CDR3 coding sequence is TGTGCCAGTAGTCCCAGGGCCGACACCTCCTACGAGCAGTACTTC. This chain links TRBV19 with TRBJ2-7, with D possibly TRBD1 on 5 matching bases. Trimming cost V 5 bases and J 0 bases, with 14 bases left between them. The CDR3 consists of 15 residues. Per the germline V gene, CDR1 is LNHDA and CDR2 is SQIVND (reference sequence).

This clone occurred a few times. CDR3 in amino acids: CASSLFPGLETGELFF. CDR3 sequence (DNA): TGCGCCAGCAGCCTCTTTCCGGGACTAGAAACCGGGGAGCTGTTTTTT. This chain joins TRBV4-1 and TRBJ2-2; 8 bases match TRBD2. V trimming: 4 bases; J trimming: 5 bases; junction bases outside the gene matches: 9. This CDR3 spans 16 amino acids. Germline V gene sequence: CDR1 MGHRA, CDR2 YSYEKL.

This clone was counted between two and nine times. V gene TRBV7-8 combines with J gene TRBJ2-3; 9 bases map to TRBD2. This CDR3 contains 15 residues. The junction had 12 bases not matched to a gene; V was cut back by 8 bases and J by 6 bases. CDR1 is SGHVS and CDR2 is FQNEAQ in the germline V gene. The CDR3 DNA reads TGTGCCAGCGGGCGGCTAGCGGGAACATACGATACGCAGTATTTT. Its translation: CASGRLAGTYDTQYF.

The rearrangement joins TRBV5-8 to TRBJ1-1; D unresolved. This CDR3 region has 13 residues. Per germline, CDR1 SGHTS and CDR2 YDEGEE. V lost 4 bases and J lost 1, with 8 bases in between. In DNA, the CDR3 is TGTGCCAGCAGCACCCTAGGGAACACTGAAGCTTTCTTT. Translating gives CASSTLGNTEAFF.

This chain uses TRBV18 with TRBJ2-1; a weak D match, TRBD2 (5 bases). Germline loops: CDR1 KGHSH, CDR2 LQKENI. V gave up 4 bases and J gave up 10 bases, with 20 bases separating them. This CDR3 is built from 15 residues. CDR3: CASSQLTRPGIEQFF. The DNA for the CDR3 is TGTGCCAGCTCACAACTGACACGACCGGGAATAGAGCAGTTCTTC.

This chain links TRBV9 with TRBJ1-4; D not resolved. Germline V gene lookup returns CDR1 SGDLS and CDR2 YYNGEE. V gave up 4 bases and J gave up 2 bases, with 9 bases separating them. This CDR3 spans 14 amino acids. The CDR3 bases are TGTGCCAGCAGCCCTGGAGACACTAATGAAAAACTGTTTTTT. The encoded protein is CASSPGDTNEKLFF.